The source of this T cell receptor beta chain is a study of T cell responses to AZD1222 COVID-19 vaccine. Study conclusions and caveats: Mostly white British, mostly female donors; authors suggested clonal diversity may be underestimated.

Data came from immunoSEQ multiplex PCR; TCRdb stores just in-frame clones and leaves some out. Of approximately 100,000 clones in the sample, around 87% were seen once. CDR3 size: 12 residues. CDR1 is LNHNV and CDR2 is YYDKDF in the germline V gene (reference sequence). V dropped 7 bases and J dropped 3 bases, with 7 bases sitting between them. This clone was picked up one time. Its antigen is as yet unknown. This TCR derives from an adult who received the AZD1222 COVID-19 vaccine. Source: peripheral blood, taken 28 days after the second AZD1222 dose. The chain joins TRBV15 to TRBJ1-3; no reliable D call. CDR3 residues: CATMGDGNTIYF. CDR3 bases: TGTGCCACCATGGGCGATGGAAACACCATATATTTT. Using reference TRBV15 and TRBJ1-3 for the parts outside the CDR3, the full variable domain is DAMVIQNPRYQVTQFGKPVTLSCSQTLNHNVMYWYQQKSSQAPKLLFHYYDKDFNNEADTPDNFQSRRPNTSFCFLDIRSPGLGDTAMYLCATMGDGNTIYFGEGSWLTVV.